The 9 T cell receptor beta chains given below trace back to one sample, sequenced in a study of T-cell memory formation after mild COVID-19. TCRdb used MiXCR to reprocess the 5' RACE reads, holding one entry per CDR3 protein. The sample carries nearly 110,000 distinct CDR3 sequences, 9.5% to 15% recorded once. What was sequenced was PBMCs or a T cell subset sorted from them (not recorded which). The receptor set was obtained from an adult woman who had mild COVID-19 (a few samples of this study predate the infection). Cell type and time point are not known.

The chain combines TRBV19 with TRBJ1-5; TRBD1 matches 7 bases. The J segment lost 1 base and the V segment lost 6 bases, leaving 0 bases of the junction unmatched. Looked up from germline, CDR1 is LNHDA and CDR2 is SQIVND (reference sequence). The CDR3 is made up of 13 amino acids. This chain's CDR3 is CASRTGSNQPQHF. In nucleotides, the CDR3 is TGTGCCAGTAGGACAGGGAGCAATCAGCCCCAGCATTTT.

This clonotype appeared a few times. The rearrangement uses TRBV12-3 or TRBV12-4 and TRBJ1-1; D remains ambiguous. V lost 1 base and J lost 1, with 22 bases in between. This CDR3 has 19 amino acids. Written as DNA, the CDR3 is TGTGCCAGCAGTTTAGTGAACGTGGGCCGTCATCCAGAGAACACTGAAGCTTTCTTT. It translates to CASSLVNVGRHPENTEAFF.

A few counts support this clonotype. The CDR3 here is CAISGVRTYEQYF. DNA for the CDR3: TGTGCCATCAGTGGGGTTAGAACCTACGAGCAGTACTTC. The V gene is TRBV10-3, the J gene TRBJ2-7; D is undetermined. Germline CDR1 ENHRY, CDR2 SYGVKD. The CDR3 length is 13 residues. Trimming stripped 4 bases from V and 2 bases from J, with 9 bases between.

This clonotype was counted between two and nine times. V gene TRBV12-3 or TRBV12-4 combines with J gene TRBJ1-4; TRBD1 agrees at 9 bases. The CDR3 covers 17 residues. V dropped 6 bases and J dropped 5; count of bases not matched to a gene: 13. CDR3 protein: CASSSGPPGQGNEKLFF. The CDR3 bases are TGTGCCAGCAGCTCTGGGCCCCCGGGACAGGGAAATGAAAAACTGTTTTTT.

This clonotype occurred a few times. The genes are TRBV12-3 or TRBV12-4 and TRBJ2-2; D is ambiguous. CDR3 size: 14 residues. Trimming left V 6 bases short and J 0 bases short, with 8 bases between. The CDR3 DNA is TGTGCCAGCAGGGCAGACCCGAACACCGGGGAGCTGTTTTTT. It codes for CASRADPNTGELFF.

This clonotype was recorded a few times. The chain couples TRBV12-3 or TRBV12-4 to TRBJ2-1, with 12 bases aligning to TRBD2. The CDR3 runs 16 residues. J lost 4 bases, V lost 5 bases, and 6 bases had no gene match. CDR3 loop: CASSPRTSGTYNEQFF. CDR3 nucleotides: TGTGCCAGCAGTCCCCGGACTAGCGGGACTTACAATGAGCAGTTCTTC.

V and J are TRBV2 and TRBJ2-7, with D possibly matching TRBD2 (5 bases). CDR1 is SNHLY and CDR2 is FYNNEI in the germline V gene. CDR3 length: 16 residues. The V and J ends lost 3 bases and 4 bases respectively, with 19 bases between them. The CDR3, as DNA: TGTGCCAGCAGTGAGGGTCGGACCCGCAGAGGGTACGAGCAGTACTTC. Amino acid sequence: CASSEGRTRRGYEQYF.

This clonotype has just a few counts. The V call is TRBV7-9, the J call TRBJ2-3, with unresolved D. This CDR3 region has 14 residues. The germline CDR1 and CDR2 sequences are SEHNR and FQNEAQ (reference sequence). V dropped 2 bases and J dropped 5 bases, with 11 bases sitting between them. The chain's CDR3 is CASSLTPAQDTQYF. DNA of the CDR3: TGTGCCAGCAGCTTAACGCCAGCTCAAGATACGCAGTATTTT.

This clonotype came up a few times. This chain joins TRBV14 and TRBJ2-1; 11 bases line up with TRBD2. This CDR3 is built from 14 residues. Germline CDR1 SGHDN, CDR2 FVKESK. V lost 3 bases, J lost 10 bases, and 5 bases stayed unmatched. The CDR3 is CASSQLLAGAEQFF. The CDR3 nucleotides read TGTGCCAGCAGCCAGTTACTAGCGGGAGCGGAGCAGTTCTTC.